This T cell receptor (beta chain) was identified during a study of T cell clonality in common variable immunodeficiency (dated by TCRdb to about 2015). Equivalent amounts of genomic DNA from CVID and control samples were used as sequencing input. For every sample, a 60 bp segment covering the rearranged TCRbeta CDR3 region was amplified and then sequenced. The immunoSEQ assay, a bias-corrected multiplex PCR combined with high-throughput sequencing, was used for TCRbeta amplification. As for how the authors treated the data: Each unique nucleotide sequence was treated as a clone and annotated with V, D and J genes, copy number and frequency. Sequences were labeled productive if in frame, and non-productive if out of frame or containing stop codons. As previously described, clonality was computed from Shannon's entropy. The predicted amino acid sequences of productive clones were used to derive the mean CDR3 Kyte-Doolittle hydropathy. Scaled V gene usage was hierarchically clustered using Manhattan distance and complete linkage with the R hclust function. Sharing of clones by CDR3 amino acid sequence was evaluated by resampling 12 repertoires per group over 100 rounds. Repertoires were searched for roughly 70 published EBV-specific and about 240 published CMV-specific TCRbeta sequences. Two CVID samples yielding fewer than 10,000 sequences were excluded from analysis, leaving over 35 CVID repertoires. Held by TCRdb, this immuneACCESS table contains in-frame sequences only and omits some clones. Under half of the omission traces to an unresolved V gene where checked; the cause of the rest is unknown. That table furnishes V, J and clone size, whereas the DNA furnished D and trimming. The table for this sample lists under 45,000 clones, none of them counted only once. The ten biggest clones cover 1.3% to 1.5% of the sample.

Most CVID patients and most healthy controls were of Caucasian heritage. From each donor, about 5 to 8.5 ml of heparinized peripheral whole blood was collected. Genomic DNA from adults with common variable immune deficiency (CVID) and from healthy adult controls was used to sequence TCRbeta CDR3 repertoires. The control group was made up of 22 healthy adult volunteers (roughly ten male and roughly 12 female) whose ages ranged from 23 to 66 years, with a mean age of around 30. To isolate peripheral blood mononuclear cells, diluted blood was subjected to density centrifugation over Hypaque 1077 or Ficoll-Paque. Unsorted mononuclear cells served as the source of genomic DNA, which was extracted either by Qiagen column purification or by a centrifugation-based method. The full study reports these points: CVID subjects shared fewer TCRbeta clones with each other than healthy controls did (p < 0.0001). CVID TCRbeta sequences reportedly showed fewer deletions and N-nucleotide insertions and lacked highly modified clones with 13 or more V deletions. According to the authors, finding the cause of the higher clonality in CVID would require sequencing the repertoires of T cell subpopulations. Despite equal DNA input, controls averaged around 80,000 unique sequences per sample versus about 31,547 in CVID samples. Correlations of repertoire features with clinical complications were constrained by heterogeneity among patients within the CVID cohort. TCRbeta clonality was higher in CVID subjects than in healthy controls (t-test p = 0.018), and the increase was most characteristic of about a third of subjects.

CDR1 and CDR2, looked up from the germline V gene (reference sequence), are DFQATT and SNEGSKA. The CDR3 runs 11 amino acids, cysteine and phenylalanine included. Sequencing covers 24 bases of the CDR3, shown here with the frame starting at base 1. V is pared back by 5 bases and J by 10 bases, with 11 bases lying between the germline termini. This clone was counted ten times or more. The antigen it binds to is not known. The CDR3 goes on 3 residues after the read ends, and that part is filled in from the germline J gene. The sequence was collected from a person aged 18-69 years in good health. The specimen was peripheral blood mononuclear cells. The rearrangement joined TRBV20-1 to TRBJ1-4; the D gene cannot be resolved reliably. CDR3 protein: CSAGIKGKLFF. The CDR3 bases that were read are TGCAGTGCTGGTATCAAAGGAAAA.